This T cell receptor beta chain was identified during a study of T cell changes during pregnancy in multiple sclerosis. Germline V CDR1 and CDR2: SEHNR, FQNEAQ (reference sequence). The V end was cut by 4 bases, the J end by 9 bases, with 10 bases between. This CDR3 is built from 12 residues. Sequencing used immunoSEQ multiplex PCR; TCRdb keeps in-frame clones, though not all of them. The sample gives about 67,000 clones, approximately 90% of which show up once; over 1.3% is in the top ten. The genes are TRBV7-9 and TRBJ2-1; D is uncertain. This receptor was identified in a female donor with multiple sclerosis, enrolled in a pregnancy study. This material consisted of peripheral blood, taken in the second trimester of pregnancy. The CDR3 loop is CASSSLEVEQFF. Here the CDR3 DNA reads TGTGCCAGCAGCTCCCTAGAGGTTGAGCAGTTCTTC.